Reported below is one TCR beta chain. Its antigen is currently unknown. These data belong to a study of cytomegalovirus exposure and HLA in healthy donors. Study conclusions and caveats: Productive rates of about 90% or about 30% were seen for most TCR beta V segments in an earlier analysis. An Asian-associated ancestry cluster reportedly showed fewer N-insertions than the roughly 700-donor mean in a later analysis. Reported performance of the classifier showed diagnosis of cytomegalovirus status with high specificity and sensitivity.

Both 60 Vbeta primers and 13 Jbeta primers went into the PCR. Authors' data handling: In a later analysis, roughly 11 million of approximately 81 million unique beta chains occurred in at least two donors. Profiled with immunoSEQ multiplex PCR; TCRdb holds only in-frame clones, not every one. For V, J and clone size, that table is used; D and trimming come from the DNA. The sample includes 250,000 to 350,000 clones, 86% of them seen just once. The CDR3 totals 16 residues. Germline CDR1 is SGHTS and CDR2 is YDEGEE. The V gene end was trimmed by 2 bases and the J gene end by 7 bases; junction bases not matched to a gene: 12.

The chain uses TRBV5-8 and TRBJ2-1, with TRBD2 matching over 7 bases. The sequence was collected from a man aged 35-49 years in good health and CMV-seropositive. Sequencing was done on a sample of PBMCs. The DNA of the CDR3 is TGTGCCAGCAGCTTCCATCAAGCAGGGACTATGAATGAGCAGTTCTTC. It specifies CASSFHQAGTMNEQFF.